The TCR beta chain under discussion was sequenced for a study of patients and donors after allogeneic stem cell transplantation. TCRdb independently ran MiXCR on the RT-PCR reads; one entry per CDR3 protein. Found here are tens of thousands of distinct CDR3 sequences, about 14% of them singletons; the top ten hold more than 25%. The CDR3 consists of 15 residues. The germline CDR1 and CDR2 sequences are DFQATT and SNEGSKA (reference sequence). The trim removed 0 bases at V and 4 bases at J, leaving 5 bases unmatched. Sequences were obtained from blood, either unsorted or a sorted T cell fraction (not recorded which). The TCR sequence derives from a human donor who was either an allogeneic HSCT recipient or a stem cell or donor lymphocyte infusion donor (not recorded which). It is not recorded whose cells these are; they may come from a transplant donor. This chain uses TRBV20-1 with TRBJ2-7; 11 nucleotides match TRBD2. DNA of the CDR3: TGCAGTGCTAGAGACGGGACTAGCGGCAAGTACGAGCAGTACTTC. Protein product: CSARDGTSGKYEQYF.